This TCR beta chain was captured by sequencing in a study of T cell responses to AZD1222 COVID-19 vaccine. Study-level points and caveats: The study reported that nearly half of spike-specific TCRs target unmutated variant regions. None of the repertoires were sampled until the peak T cell response had passed. Clonal diversity was possibly underestimated, and the donors were mostly white British, with more females.

Some second doses came at about 4 weeks and others at about 12 weeks; these were pooled. This clone was found once. What it binds is not known. Trimming took 0 bases from V and 4 from J; bases not matched to a gene: 2. The CDR3 has 14 residues. Germline V gene data show CDR1 as SGHRS and CDR2 as YFSETQ. Generated by immunoSEQ multiplex PCR, the TCRdb table keeps only in-frame clones and is missing some. The sample records over 55,000 clones, about four fifths being singletons. This clonotype was obtained from an adult who received the AZD1222 COVID-19 vaccine. The chain combines TRBV5-1 with TRBJ2-3; 7 bases are a match to TRBD1. The specimen comprised peripheral blood, sampled 28 days after the second AZD1222 dose. Here the CDR3 reads CASSLGQGADTQYF. In DNA form, the CDR3 reads TGCGCCAGCAGCTTGGGACAGGGAGCAGATACGCAGTATTTT.